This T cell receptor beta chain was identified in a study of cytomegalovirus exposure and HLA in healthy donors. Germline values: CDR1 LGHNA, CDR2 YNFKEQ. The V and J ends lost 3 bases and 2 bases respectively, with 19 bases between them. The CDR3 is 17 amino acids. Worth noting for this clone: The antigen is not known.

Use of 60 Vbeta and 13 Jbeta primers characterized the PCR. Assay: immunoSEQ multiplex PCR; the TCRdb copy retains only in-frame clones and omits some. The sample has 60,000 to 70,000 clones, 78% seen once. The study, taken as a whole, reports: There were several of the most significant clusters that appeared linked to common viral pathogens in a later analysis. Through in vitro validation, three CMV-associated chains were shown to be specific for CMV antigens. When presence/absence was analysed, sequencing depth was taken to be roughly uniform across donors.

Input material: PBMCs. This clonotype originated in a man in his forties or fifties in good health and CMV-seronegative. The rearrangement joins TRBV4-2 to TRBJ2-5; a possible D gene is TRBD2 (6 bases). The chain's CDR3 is CASSQRDAGPLQETQYF. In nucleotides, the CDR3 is TGTGCCAGCAGCCAGAGGGATGCGGGACCCCTACAAGAGACCCAGTACTTC.